The 15 T cell receptor beta chains below all came from one sample that was sequenced in a study of cytomegalovirus exposure and HLA in healthy donors. The PCR ran on 60 Vbeta and 13 Jbeta primers. The table came from immunoSEQ multiplex PCR; TCRdb's copy has only in-frame clones and leaves some out. The table has almost 200,000 clones, about 82% seen once. Sequences were obtained from PBMCs. The receptor source for this set is a woman between 50 and 59 years old in good health and CMV-seronegative.

The gene calls are TRBV6-6 and TRBJ2-2; D is possibly TRBD1 (6 bases). This CDR3 has 15 amino acids. With 11 bases removed from V and 2 bases from J, the gap between germline ends came to 18 bases. Germline-derived CDR1 and CDR2 are MNHNY and SVGAGI (reference sequence). The CDR3: CAAKGSGTNTGELFF. CDR3 coding DNA: TGTGCCGCCAAAGGGTCCGGGACAAACACCGGGGAGCTGTTTTTT.

This clone has only one observation. The J gene is TRBJ1-3, the V gene TRBV18; a weak D match, TRBD1 (5 bases). The CDR3 runs 17 residues. CDR1 and CDR2 from the germline V gene are KGHSH and LQKENI. V was trimmed by 0 bases and J by 4 bases, leaving 16 bases between them. The CDR3 bases are TGTGCCAGCTCACCACCGTATTGGATGGGGCCCGGAAACACCATATATTTT. It encodes CASSPPYWMGPGNTIYF.

This clone was seen just once. The rearrangement links TRBV5-1 to TRBJ2-7; a weak D match, TRBD1 (6 bases). CDR3 size: 14 residues. Germline assignment: CDR1 SGHRS and CDR2 YFSETQ. The V end lost 4 bases, the J end lost 5 bases, and 16 bases lay between the germline ends. The CDR3: CASSLGQPTNEQYF. Written as DNA, the CDR3 is TGCGCCAGCAGCCTAGGACAGCCCACTAACGAGCAGTACTTC.

This clone was observed a handful of times. V usage is TRBV28 and J usage is TRBJ2-1, with a weak D call TRBD2 (6 bases). V dropped 4 bases and J dropped 9 bases, with 13 bases sitting between them. CDR1 and CDR2 (germline): MDHEN, SYDVKM. This CDR3 contains 13 residues. The CDR3 DNA sequence: TGTGCCAGCAGTTGGGAGGTGGTCGGTGAGCAGTTCTTC. Translated: CASSWEVVGEQFF.

CDR3 coding DNA: TGTGCCAGCAGCCGACAGACCAGCACAGATACGCAGTATTTT. Translating it yields CASSRQTSTDTQYF. The V gene is TRBV28, the J gene TRBJ2-3, with TRBD1 as a possible D gene (5 bases). Trimming cost V 6 bases and J 0 bases, with 10 bases left between them. The CDR3 runs 14 residues. CDR1 and CDR2 (germline): MDHEN, SYDVKM.

As to this clone: Germline is not matched at one junction end, which may reflect a read error. The rearrangement uses TRBV19 and TRBJ2-1, with 10 bases lining up with TRBD2. The CDR3 has 16 residues. Germline assignment: CDR1 LNHDA and CDR2 SQIVND (reference sequence). The CDR3 spells CASSIGLAGSNNEQFF. As DNA, the CDR3 is TGTGCCAGTAGTATAGGACTAGCGGGCTCCAACAATGAGCAGTTCTTC.

In regard to this clone: Other DNA sequences of this sample code for an identical CDR3. This chain connects TRBV7-9 to TRBJ2-5, with 7 bases matching TRBD2. Germline assignment: CDR1 SEHNR and CDR2 FQNEAQ (reference sequence). This CDR3 region has 14 residues. The junction had 3 bases not matched to a gene; V was cut back by 0 bases and J by 5 bases. In DNA, the CDR3 is TGTGCCAGCAGCTTAGCGGGAGGGAAGGAGACCCAGTACTTC. It specifies CASSLAGGKETQYF.

V usage is TRBV18 and J usage is TRBJ2-7, with TRBD1 matching over 8 bases. Germline trimming cut 6 bases from V and 2 bases from J; bases unmatched to any gene: 9. This CDR3 spans 15 amino acids. In germline, CDR1 is KGHSH, CDR2 LQKENI. The CDR3: CASSPDRERTYEQYF. The DNA for the CDR3 is TGTGCCAGCTCCCCGGACAGGGAGAGAACCTACGAGCAGTACTTC.

The chain combines TRBV4-3 with TRBJ2-7; D perhaps matches TRBD2 (5 bases). With 4 bases removed from V and 0 bases from J, the gap between germline ends came to 10 bases. Germline V gives CDR1 LGHNA, CDR2 YSLEER. CDR3 length: 14 residues. CDR3 protein: CASSLETSSYEQYF. The CDR3 DNA is TGCGCCAGCAGCCTAGAAACTAGCTCCTACGAGCAGTACTTC.

The CDR3 sequence is CASSLSAGRGEGETQYF. CDR3 coding DNA: TGTGCCAGCAGCTTATCGGCTGGGCGGGGGGAGGGAGAGACCCAGTACTTC. V is TRBV7-8 and J is TRBJ2-5, with TRBD2 identical over 8 bases. The junction had 12 bases not matched to a gene; V was cut back by 2 bases and J by 4 bases. This CDR3 is built from 17 residues. Looked up from germline, CDR1 is SGHVS and CDR2 is FQNEAQ.

The rearrangement joins TRBV7-6 to TRBJ2-1; D not certain. CDR1 is SGHVS, CDR2 FNYEAQ, per germline. The CDR3 totals 15 residues. V gave up 5 bases and J gave up 0 bases, with 11 bases separating them. The CDR3 spells CASSQITSSYNEQFF. The CDR3 DNA is TGTGCCAGCAGCCAAATAACTTCCTCCTACAATGAGCAGTTCTTC.

The chain is built from TRBV5-1 and TRBJ2-1; 11 bases match TRBD2. Germline V lookup: CDR1 SGHRS, CDR2 YFSETQ. The V segment lost 4 bases and the J segment 5 bases; nucleotides outside the gene matches: 5. The CDR3 has 15 amino acids. This CDR3 is CASSQGLAVDNEQFF. The DNA for the CDR3 is TGCGCCAGCAGCCAGGGACTAGCGGTAGACAATGAGCAGTTCTTC.

This chain joins TRBV2 and TRBJ1-1; D is perhaps TRBD1 (5 bases). CDR1 SNHLY and CDR2 FYNNEI come from the germline V gene. V was trimmed by 3 bases and J by 8 bases, leaving 16 bases between them. This CDR3 has 14 amino acids. The CDR3 DNA reads as TGTGCCAGCAGTGACCTGGGGGGGAATGGGGAAGCTTTCTTT. It yields the protein CASSDLGGNGEAFF.

As to this clone: Within the sample, other DNA sequences also encode this same CDR3. This rearrangement joins TRBV6-5 to TRBJ1-5; D unresolved. The CDR3 is 14 amino acids. Germline-derived CDR1 and CDR2 are MNHEY and SVGAGI. Trimming took off 6 bases at V and 2 bases at J, with 11 bases between the two ends. The CDR3 nucleotides are TGTGCCAGCAGGCCCGACCGGGGCAATCAGCCCCAGCATTTT. Protein sequence: CASRPDRGNQPQHF.

The chain combines TRBV7-2 with TRBJ2-3; a possible D gene is TRBD1 (6 bases). Germline CDR1 SGHTA, CDR2 FQGNSA. This CDR3 is built from 14 residues. V shed 5 bases and J shed 5 bases, with 14 bases lying between them. The DNA of the CDR3 is TGTGCCAGCAGCAAACAGGGTTTAGGAGATACGCAGTATTTT. Translated: CASSKQGLGDTQYF. Looking up the rest from reference TRBV7-2 and TRBJ2-3 gives the full variable domain: GAGVSQSPSNKVTEKGKDVELRCDPISGHTALYWYRQSLGQGLEFLIYFQGNSAPDKSGLPSDRFSAERTGGSVSTLTIQRTQQEDSAVYLCASSKQGLGDTQYFGPGTRLTVL.